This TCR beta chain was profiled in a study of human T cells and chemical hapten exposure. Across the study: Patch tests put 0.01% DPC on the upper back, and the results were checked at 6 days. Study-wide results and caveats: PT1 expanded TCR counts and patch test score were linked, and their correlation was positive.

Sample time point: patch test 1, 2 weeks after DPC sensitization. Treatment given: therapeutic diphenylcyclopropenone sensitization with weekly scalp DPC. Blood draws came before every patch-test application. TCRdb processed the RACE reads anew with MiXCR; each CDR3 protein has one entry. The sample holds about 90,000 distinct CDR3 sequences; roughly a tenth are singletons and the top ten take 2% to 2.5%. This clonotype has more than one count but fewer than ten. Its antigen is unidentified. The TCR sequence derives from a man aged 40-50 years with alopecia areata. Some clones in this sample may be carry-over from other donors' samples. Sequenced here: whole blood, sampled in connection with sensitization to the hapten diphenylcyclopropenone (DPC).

The DNA of the CDR3 is TGTGCCAGCAGCCAAGTCGGGCTATCCTTCGGCTTTAAGGCAGATACGCAGTATTTT. Translating it yields CASSQVGLSFGFKADTQYF. The genes are TRBV14 and TRBJ2-3, with D unresolved. V gave up 1 base and J gave up 4 bases, with 24 bases separating them. CDR3 length equals 19 residues. Germline V gene data show CDR1 as SGHDN and CDR2 as FVKESK.